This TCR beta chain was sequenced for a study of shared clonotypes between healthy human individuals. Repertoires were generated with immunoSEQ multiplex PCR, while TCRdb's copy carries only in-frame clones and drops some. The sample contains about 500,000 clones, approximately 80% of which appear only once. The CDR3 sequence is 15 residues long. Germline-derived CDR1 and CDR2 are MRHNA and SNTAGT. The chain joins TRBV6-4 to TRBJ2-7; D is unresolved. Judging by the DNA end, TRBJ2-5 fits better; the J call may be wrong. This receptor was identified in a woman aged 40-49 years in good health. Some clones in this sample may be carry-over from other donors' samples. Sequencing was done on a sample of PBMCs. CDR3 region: CASSAEAGLQETQYF. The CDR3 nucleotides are TGTGCCAGCAGTGCAGAGGCAGGTCTCCAAGAGACCCAGTACTTC.